These 21 T cell receptor beta chains originate from one sample sequenced in a study of shared clonotypes between healthy human individuals. Sequencing used immunoSEQ multiplex PCR; TCRdb keeps in-frame clones, though not all of them. Here the sample spans 2 million to 3 million clones, more than 90% being singletons. The sequenced material came from naive CD4+ T cells sorted from blood. Specified subset: CD45RA+ positively selected. These receptors all stem from a man younger than 35 in good health.

This rearrangement joins TRBV18 to TRBJ2-1, with 13 nucleotides matching TRBD2. CDR1 is KGHSH and CDR2 is LQKENI in the germline V gene. V lost 6 bases and J lost 1; bases outside the gene matches: 9. The CDR3 spans 18 residues. The CDR3: CASSRRLAGGGSYNEQFF. The DNA of the CDR3 is TGTGCCAGCTCCCGCCGACTAGCGGGAGGTGGGTCCTACAATGAGCAGTTCTTC.

The chain recombines TRBV6-6 with TRBJ1-1; 8 nucleotides line up with TRBD1. Trimming took 8 bases from V and 3 from J; bases not matched to a gene: 5. Per germline, CDR1 MNHNY and CDR2 SVGAGI (reference sequence). The CDR3 consists of 13 residues. CDR3 loop: CASCQQGDTEAFF. For the CDR3, the DNA is TGTGCCAGCTGCCAACAGGGGGACACTGAAGCTTTCTTT.

This chain links TRBV6-5 with TRBJ1-1; possibly TRBD1 for D (5 bases). This CDR3 has 14 residues. V was cut by 6 bases and J by 1 base, with 12 bases left in between. Germline V gives CDR1 MNHEY, CDR2 SVGAGI. The CDR3 reads CASSSGGTNTEAFF. DNA for the CDR3: TGTGCCAGCAGCTCCGGAGGGACGAACACTGAAGCTTTCTTT.

This sequence joins TRBV7-9 and TRBJ1-4, with 8 bases matching TRBD1. The CDR3 has 14 amino acids. Per the germline V gene, CDR1 is SEHNR and CDR2 is FQNEAQ (reference sequence). V trimming: 5 bases; J trimming: 8 bases; junction bases outside the gene matches: 7. The DNA for the CDR3 is TGTGCCAGCAGCCCAGGACAGGGACCCGAAAAACTGTTTTTT. Its protein is CASSPGQGPEKLFF.

Of note for this clone: The same CDR3 is also encoded by other DNA sequences in this sample. V gene TRBV27 combines with J gene TRBJ1-5; D is unclear. Germline-derived CDR1 and CDR2 are MNHEY and SMNVEV (reference sequence). Trimming cost V 4 bases and J 2 bases, with 6 bases left between them. The CDR3 consists of 13 residues. The CDR3 nucleotides read TGTGCCAGCAGTTCCGAAGGCAATCAGCCCCAGCATTTT. This codes for CASSSEGNQPQHF.

This clone has a single count. CDR3 nucleotides: TGTGCCAGCTTCGAGGCGGGGCCAGCGGGGTCCTACAATGAGCAGTTCTTC. This gives the protein CASFEAGPAGSYNEQFF. The rearrangement uses TRBV21-1 and TRBJ2-1; TRBD2, the D gene given by the table, was not confirmed from the DNA. TRBV21-1 is an annotated pseudogene. The CDR3 contains 17 residues.

The chain is built from TRBV10-3 and TRBJ1-1; 10 nucleotides line up with TRBD1. The ends lost 6 bases at V and 6 bases at J; junction bases unmatched: 4. Germline lookup yields CDR1 ENHRY and CDR2 SYGVKD. The CDR3 has 13 residues. CDR3: CAIRTGGAAEAFF. Written as DNA, the CDR3 is TGTGCCATCAGGACAGGGGGCGCGGCTGAAGCTTTCTTT.

This clone was seen just once. The same CDR3 arises from other DNA sequences in this sample as well. This chain links TRBV7-2 with TRBJ2-7, with a weak D call TRBD2 (5 bases). Trimming cost V 3 bases and J 6 bases, with 9 bases left between them. The germline CDR1 and CDR2 sequences are SGHTA and FQGNSA. The CDR3 runs to 12 residues. The CDR3 loop is CASSLDSLEQYF. The DNA for the CDR3 is TGTGCCAGCAGCTTGGACTCCCTCGAGCAGTACTTC.

This rearrangement joins TRBV19 to TRBJ1-5; 10 bases align to TRBD1. Germline assignment: CDR1 LNHDA and CDR2 SQIVND (reference sequence). The CDR3 totals 14 residues. The V segment lost 9 bases and the J segment 7 bases; nucleotides outside the gene matches: 9. CDR3 region: CASRDRGGEQPQHF. CDR3 nucleotide sequence: TGTGCCAGCCGGGACAGGGGAGGGGAGCAGCCCCAGCATTTT.

J is TRBJ2-3 and V is TRBV6-5, with a weak D call TRBD2 (6 bases). This CDR3 region has 15 residues. V lost 6 bases and J 3 bases, leaving 16 bases between the germline ends. The germline V gene has CDR1 MNHEY and CDR2 SVGAGI. The CDR3 sequence: CASRRGSKLTDTQYF. Written as DNA, the CDR3 is TGTGCCAGCAGGCGGGGTTCCAAATTAACAGATACGCAGTATTTT.

This rearrangement joins TRBV15 to TRBJ1-4; D gene ambiguous. Trimming pared 3 bases from V and 5 bases from J, leaving 13 bases between. The length of the CDR3 is 15 residues. From germline, CDR1 is LNHNV and CDR2 YYDKDF (reference sequence). The CDR3 coding sequence is TGTGCCACCAGCAGGAGAGACGGGTTCAATGAAAAACTGTTTTTT. This sequence encodes CATSRRDGFNEKLFF. The variable domain in full, completed from reference TRBV15 and TRBJ1-4, reads DAMVIQNPRYQVTQFGKPVTLSCSQTLNHNVMYWYQQKSSQAPKLLFHYYDKDFNNEADTPDNFQSRRPNTSFCFLDIRSPGLGDTAMYLCATSRRDGFNEKLFFGSGTQLSVL.

The rearrangement links TRBV30 to TRBJ1-1, with D maybe TRBD1 (6 bases). The CDR3 has 13 residues. Trimming took 8 bases from V and 2 from J, leaving 15 bases between them. The germline V gene has CDR1 GTSNPN and CDR2 SVGIG (reference sequence). CDR3 nucleotides: TGTGCCGTGGGGGCCGCTACTAACACTGAAGCTTTCTTT. Amino acids: CAVGAATNTEAFF.

This rearrangement joins TRBV9 to TRBJ2-2; possibly TRBD1 for D (6 bases). CDR1 and CDR2 (germline): SGDLS, YYNGEE. The CDR3 totals 15 residues. Trimming pared 3 bases from V and 3 bases from J, leaving 12 bases between. For the CDR3, the DNA is TGTGCCAGCAGCGGGACCAGGGGTGACACCGGGGAGCTGTTTTTT. Translating it yields CASSGTRGDTGELFF. Supplemented by reference TRBV9 and TRBJ2-2, the full variable domain reads DSGVTQTPKHLITATGQRVTLRCSPRSGDLSVYWYQQSLDQGLQFLIQYYNGEERAKGNILERFSAQQFPDLHSELNLSSLELGDSALYFCASSGTRGDTGELFFGEGSRLTVL.

This chain links TRBV6-1 with TRBJ1-4, with D perhaps matching TRBD1 (5 bases). This CDR3 comprises 14 residues. The V end was cut by 6 bases, the J end by 1 base, with 9 bases between. Germline lookup yields CDR1 MNHNS and CDR2 SASEGT. The CDR3 region has the DNA TGTGCCAGCAGAAGAGGGGAAACTAATGAAAAACTGTTTTTT. This codes for CASRRGETNEKLFF.

The V and J genes are TRBV5-6 and TRBJ1-1, with D perhaps TRBD1 (5 bases). The germline gives CDR1 SGHDT, CDR2 YYEEEE. The CDR3 loop spans 11 amino acids. Trimming pared 6 bases from V and 4 bases from J, leaving 7 bases between. The CDR3 DNA reads as TGTGCCAGCAAAAGGGGCACTGAAGCTTTCTTT. Residues: CASKRGTEAFF.

The chain couples TRBV7-9 to TRBJ1-6; 7 bases map to TRBD1. After removal of 5 bases from V and 4 bases from J, the junction contained 8 bases not matched to a gene. The CDR3 extends over 16 amino acids. CDR1 SEHNR and CDR2 FQNEAQ come from the germline V gene (reference sequence). CDR3 DNA: TGTGCCAGCAGCGAGGGACAGCTAGTGTATAATTCACCCCTCCACTTT. Its protein product is CASSEGQLVYNSPLHF.

This chain uses TRBV27 with TRBJ2-4, with no clear D. There are 15 residues in the CDR3. V shed 4 bases and J shed 4 bases, with 14 bases lying between them. Germline CDR1 and CDR2: MNHEY and SMNVEV (reference sequence). CDR3 region: CASSSFSPGKNIQYF. The CDR3 nucleotides read TGTGCCAGCAGTTCCTTTTCGCCCGGGAAAAACATTCAGTACTTC.

The chain is built from TRBV5-1 and TRBJ1-3; D is perhaps TRBD1 (5 bases). V was pared by 2 bases and J by 2 bases, with 17 bases between. CDR1 and CDR2 (germline): SGHRS, YFSETQ. The CDR3 loop spans 17 amino acids. CDR3 residues: CASSFTGTTRAGNTIYF. The DNA for the CDR3 is TGCGCCAGCAGCTTCACCGGGACCACCAGGGCTGGAAACACCATATATTTT.

This CDR3 reads CASSERTQPRTDTQYF. The CDR3 DNA reads as TGTGCCAGCAGTGAAAGGACCCAGCCTCGCACAGATACGCAGTATTTT. V usage is TRBV6-1 and J usage is TRBJ2-3; D is ambiguous. Germline V gene data show CDR1 as MNHNS and CDR2 as SASEGT. The CDR3 has 16 residues. The V and J ends lost 2 bases and 1 base respectively, with 13 bases between them.

This chain joins TRBV7-9 and TRBJ2-7; D remains unclear. This CDR3 has 15 residues. V was cut by 5 bases and J by 8 bases, with 22 bases left in between. Germline CDR1 reads SEHNR; CDR2 reads FQNEAQ (reference sequence). The CDR3 DNA reads TGTGCCAGCAGCCCCGCCCCAACTACTCCTATTAAGCAGTACTTC. Encoded protein: CASSPAPTTPIKQYF.

The CDR3 sequence: CASSPQMRGADQPQHF. CDR3 bases: TGTGCCAGCAGTCCTCAAATGCGGGGGGCCGATCAGCCCCAGCATTTT. The chain has TRBV28 and TRBJ1-5; D might be TRBD1 (6 bases). This CDR3 region has 16 residues. The V end was cut by 5 bases, the J end by 5 bases, with 19 bases between. Germline V gene lookup returns CDR1 MDHEN and CDR2 SYDVKM.